This TCR beta chain comes out of a study of blood T cell repertoires in COVID-19. Study details: From the United States, Italy and Spain came samples of acute and convalescent COVID-19. In each case, the material was cDNA or gDNA derived from T cells, B-cell-depleted T cells, or PBMCs.

Methods used by the authors: Amplifying reference gene primers gave estimates of nucleated cell counts. TCRdb keeps only in-frame clones here, not all; method: immunoSEQ multiplex PCR. For V, J and clone size, that table is used; D and trimming come from the DNA. Here the sample spans fewer than 450,000 clones, about 90% being singletons. Deletions cut 1 base from V and 8 bases from J, with 5 bases between. This CDR3 comprises 12 residues. CDR1 SNHLY and CDR2 FYNNEI come from the germline V gene. The sequence was obtained from a woman under 30 who had recovered from COVID-19. The V gene is TRBV2, the J gene TRBJ1-4; the D is unclear. The sequenced sample was peripheral blood. The CDR3 sequence is CASSEVREKLFF. Here the CDR3 DNA reads TGTGCCAGCAGTGAAGTGAGGGAAAAACTGTTTTTT.